This TCR beta chain was sequenced in a study of breast tumors, draining lymph nodes, adjacent tissues. Axillary draining lymph nodes of breast cancer patients supplied the node samples. CDR3 size: 14 residues. Trimming took off 3 bases at V and 8 bases at J, with 16 bases between the two ends. In germline, CDR1 is KGHSH, CDR2 LQKENI. TCRdb analysed the multiplex PCR reads with MiXCR anew, one entry per CDR3 protein. The data hold around 250,000 distinct CDR3 sequences, with less than 35% observed a single time. This clonotype was found many times. Its target is unknown. Findings and limits, study-wide: Tumor and nontumor repertoires were significantly more similar in luminal-like than in basal-like breast cancer. Tumors had less TCR diversity than lymph nodes, more than nontumor tissue. Data fit most tumor T cells coming from lymph node, expanding in tumor.

The receptor was isolated from a female donor with breast cancer. Some clones in this sample may be carry-over from other donors' samples. The chain links TRBV18 to TRBJ1-2; D possibly corresponds to TRBD1 (6 bases). The sample comprised axillary lymph node tissue. The CDR3 bases are TGTGCCAGCTCACCGGGGGAAGGGGGGACCGGCTACACCTTC. Protein: CASSPGEGGTGYTF.